This TCR beta chain was profiled in a study of blood T cell repertoires in COVID-19. The overall study: COVID-19 samples, acute and convalescent, were from the United States, Italy and Spain.

Original methodology: Reference gene primers were amplified, and this amplification served to estimate nucleated cell counts. Clones were read by immunoSEQ multiplex PCR, and TCRdb kept only the in-frame ones, dropping some. V, J and clone size derive from that table, while D and trimming were established from the DNA sequence. The sample shows roughly 200,000 clones, more than 70% of them seen only once. The CDR3 is made up of 15 amino acids. CDR1 is SGHNT and CDR2 is YENEEA in the germline V gene. Trimming cost V 3 bases and J 4 bases, with 13 bases left between them. Seattle enrolled patients during active infection and tracked them longitudinally.

The chain is built from TRBV11-3 and TRBJ2-1, with D tentatively TRBD1 (5 bases). The sequencing sample was made of peripheral blood. This TCR was recovered from a person between 65 and 79 years old with COVID-19, enrolled during active disease. In DNA form, the CDR3 reads TGTGCCAGCAGCTTGGAGTCTCAGGGTTACAATGAGCAGTTCTTC. The encoded protein is CASSLESQGYNEQFF.